This entry lists 20 T cell receptor beta chains sequenced from one sample in a study of PD-1 blockade in mismatch repair-deficient tumors. TCRdb keeps only in-frame clones here, not all; method: immunoSEQ multiplex PCR. This table has around 52,000 clones, 81% appearing once. The material was peripheral blood, obtained roughly 20 weeks after starting pembrolizumab. The receptors here all came from an adult with mismatch repair-deficient cancer.

This clone was observed a few times. Other DNA sequences in this specimen translate into the identical CDR3. This rearrangement joins TRBV19 to TRBJ2-6; D is undetermined. Germline V gene data show CDR1 as LNHDA and CDR2 as SQIVND (reference sequence). This CDR3 is built from 15 residues. The V end lost 3 bases, the J end lost 1 base, and 7 bases lay between the germline ends. CDR3 coding DNA: TGTGCCAGTAGTATTACCGGGTCTGGGGCCAACGTCCTGACTTTC. Protein sequence: CASSITGSGANVLTF.

The chain combines TRBV5-1 with TRBJ2-7; TRBD1 aligns across 11 bases. With 4 bases clipped from V and 3 bases from J, the junction kept 3 bases outside the gene matches. The CDR3 has 14 amino acids. Looked up from germline, CDR1 is SGHRS and CDR2 is YFSETQ. The CDR3 loop is CASSHGTGGYEQYF. DNA of the CDR3: TGCGCCAGCAGCCATGGGACAGGGGGCTACGAGCAGTACTTC.

The V gene is TRBV19, the J gene TRBJ2-3; no clear D gene. The CDR3 runs to 14 residues. Germline assignment: CDR1 LNHDA and CDR2 SQIVND (reference sequence). V was shortened by 6 bases and J by 1 base, with 11 bases between the two germline ends. The CDR3 sequence is CASRDFAGTDTQYF. DNA for the CDR3: TGTGCCAGTAGAGACTTCGCGGGCACAGATACGCAGTATTTT.

This sequence joins TRBV28 and TRBJ1-1; TRBD1 might be the D (6 bases). Germline V gene sequence: CDR1 MDHEN, CDR2 SYDVKM. CDR3 length: 13 amino acids. V was shortened by 6 bases and J by 0 bases, with 8 bases between the two germline ends. CDR3 in DNA: TGTGCCAGCAGCCACAGGGTGAACACTGAAGCTTTCTTT. As protein: CASSHRVNTEAFF.

The V and J genes are TRBV10-1 and TRBJ2-7; D gene ambiguous. Germline V gene data show CDR1 as WNHNN and CDR2 as SYGVQD (reference sequence). The V and J ends lost 6 bases and 6 bases respectively, with 9 bases between them. The CDR3 spans 11 residues. The DNA for the CDR3 is TGCGCCAGCAGACTCTACCGCGAGCAGTACTTC. It codes for CASRLYREQYF.

The V gene is TRBV11-2, the J gene TRBJ1-3; tentative D call: TRBD1 (5 bases). Trimming removed 6 bases from V and 0 bases from J, with 12 bases in between. This CDR3 is 15 amino acids long. CDR1 is SGHAT and CDR2 is FQNNGV in the germline V gene. The CDR3 nucleotides are TGTGCCAGCAGACGAGGACATAGCTCTGGAAACACCATATATTTT. The encoded protein is CASRRGHSSGNTIYF.

The genes are TRBV7-9 and TRBJ2-7; maybe TRBD2 (6 bases). The germline V gene has CDR1 SEHNR and CDR2 FQNEAQ (reference sequence). This CDR3 is built from 16 residues. The V end was cut by 1 base, the J end by 4 bases, with 17 bases between. CDR3: CASSLGSGGAGYEQYF. The CDR3, as DNA: TGTGCCAGCAGCTTAGGATCCGGCGGGGCAGGGTACGAGCAGTACTTC.

The chain combines TRBV5-4 with TRBJ2-7; no clear D. V was cut by 3 bases and J by 0 bases, with 16 bases left in between. The CDR3 consists of 16 residues. CDR1 is SGHNT and CDR2 is YYREEE in the germline V gene (reference sequence). The CDR3 reads CASSSKGAIYSYEQYF. The CDR3 region has the DNA TGTGCCAGCAGCTCGAAAGGCGCCATTTACTCCTACGAGCAGTACTTC.

The chain has TRBV28 and TRBJ2-1, with D perhaps given as TRBD1 or TRBD2 (6 bases each). V lost 6 bases, J lost 12 bases, and 15 bases lay in between. The CDR3 runs to 12 residues. Germline CDR1 is MDHEN and CDR2 is SYDVKM. The CDR3 loop reads CASRGGRLGQFF. The CDR3 DNA reads as TGTGCCAGCAGGGGGGGCCGTCTGGGGCAGTTCTTC.

The CDR3 DNA follows: TGTGCTAGTGGTTTGGGCCGACTAGCGGGCCATGACAATGAGCAGTTCTTC. Translating it yields CASGLGRLAGHDNEQFF. The rearrangement joins TRBV12-5 to TRBJ2-1; TRBD2 matches 10 bases. The CDR3 totals 17 residues. Per the germline V gene, CDR1 is LGHNT and CDR2 is FRNRAP. The V segment lost 1 base and the J segment 5 bases; nucleotides outside the gene matches: 8.

The table lists this clone with a few counts. This chain uses TRBV25-1 with TRBJ2-1, with D hard to call. This CDR3 is 12 amino acids long. CDR1 and CDR2 from the germline V gene are MGHDK and SYGVNS. With 0 bases removed from V and 10 bases from J, the gap between germline ends came to 7 bases. CDR3 loop: CASSEYYWEQFF. The DNA of the CDR3 is TGTGCCAGCAGTGAATACTATTGGGAGCAGTTCTTC.

V gene TRBV2 combines with J gene TRBJ1-1; D is uncertain. Trimming took off 1 base at V and 0 bases at J, with 6 bases between the two ends. This CDR3 comprises 14 residues. Per germline, CDR1 SNHLY and CDR2 FYNNEI. The CDR3 DNA reads TGTGCCAGCAGTGAAGAGATTTTGAACACTGAAGCTTTCTTT. It yields the protein CASSEEILNTEAFF.

The chain joins TRBV2 to TRBJ1-2; D unclear. V gave up 3 bases and J gave up 7 bases, with 9 bases separating them. Germline V gene lookup returns CDR1 SNHLY and CDR2 FYNNEI. CDR3 size: 12 residues. CDR3 nucleotide sequence: TGTGCCAGCAGTGATAGGTTTAGTGGCTACACCTTC. Translation: CASSDRFSGYTF.

The chain combines TRBV6-5 with TRBJ2-3, with 11 bases lining up with TRBD2. CDR3 length: 15 residues. Germline CDR1 reads MNHEY; CDR2 reads SVGAGI. J gave up 0 bases and V 6 bases, and 2 bases lay outside the gene matches. This CDR3 reads CASSWTSGSTDTQYF. DNA of the CDR3: TGTGCCAGCAGCTGGACTAGCGGGAGCACAGATACGCAGTATTTT.

The chain couples TRBV14 to TRBJ2-1, with 7 bases lining up with TRBD1. Germline-derived CDR1 and CDR2 are SGHDN and FVKESK. Trimming cost V 8 bases and J 7 bases; bases outside gene matches: 8. The length of the CDR3 is 13 residues. The CDR3 loop is CASSRGGRNEQFF. In DNA, the CDR3 is TGTGCCAGCTCCAGAGGGGGCCGGAATGAGCAGTTCTTC.

A single count supports this clone. The chain joins TRBV6-5 to TRBJ1-1; D is ambiguous. The CDR3 runs 13 residues. Trimming removed 7 bases at V and 0 bases at J, with 9 bases between. In germline, CDR1 is MNHEY, CDR2 SVGAGI. This CDR3 reads CASNKIMNTEAFF. The CDR3 DNA follows: TGTGCCAGCAATAAAATAATGAACACTGAAGCTTTCTTT.

The chain joins TRBV19 to TRBJ2-7, with TRBD1 as a possible D gene (5 bases). This CDR3 is 11 amino acids long. Between the trimmed V and J ends, which lost 4 bases and 5 bases, there was a span of 6 bases. The V gene's germline CDR1 is LNHDA and CDR2 SQIVND (reference sequence). The CDR3 nucleotides read TGTGCCAGTAGTAGACAGCACGAGCAGTACTTC. Residues: CASSRQHEQYF.

This chain connects TRBV19 to TRBJ1-5; 9 bases match TRBD1. The CDR3 extends over 16 amino acids. V shed 3 bases, J shed 2 bases, and the junction held 5 bases outside the gene matches. Germline-derived CDR1 and CDR2 are LNHDA and SQIVND (reference sequence). CDR3 in amino acids: CASSMGQGGGNQPQHF. The CDR3 region has the DNA TGTGCCAGTAGTATGGGACAGGGAGGCGGCAATCAGCCCCAGCATTTT.

The chain uses TRBV2 and TRBJ2-1; the D gene could be TRBD1 or TRBD2 (5 bases each). With 3 bases removed from V and 8 bases from J, the gap between germline ends came to 23 bases. The CDR3 sequence is 17 residues long. Germline CDR1 reads SNHLY; CDR2 reads FYNNEI. The CDR3 DNA is TGTGCCAGCAGTGACCAATACACCGGGACGACAGACGATGAGCAGTTCTTC. Residues: CASSDQYTGTTDDEQFF.

The chain uses TRBV11-2 and TRBJ2-7, with D possibly TRBD2 on 5 matching bases. Between the trimmed V and J ends, which lost 4 bases and 2 bases, there was a span of 21 bases. The CDR3 has 17 residues. Germline lookup yields CDR1 SGHAT and CDR2 FQNNGV. DNA for the CDR3: TGTGCCAGCAGCTACGGATTTGAGGGAGTCCGCCCCTACGAGCAGTACTTC. This translates into CASSYGFEGVRPYEQYF.